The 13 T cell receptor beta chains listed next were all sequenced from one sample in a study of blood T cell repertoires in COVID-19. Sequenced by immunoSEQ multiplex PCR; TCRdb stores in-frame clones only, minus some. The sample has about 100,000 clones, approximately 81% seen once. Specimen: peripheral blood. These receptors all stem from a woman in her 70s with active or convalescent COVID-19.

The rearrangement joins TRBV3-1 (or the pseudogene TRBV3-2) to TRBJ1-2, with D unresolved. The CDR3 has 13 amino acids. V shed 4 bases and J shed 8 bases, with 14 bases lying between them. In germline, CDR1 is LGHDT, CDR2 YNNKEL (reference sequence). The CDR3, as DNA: TGTGCCAGCAGCCTCCTCACCGGCGGAGGCTACACCTTC. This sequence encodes CASSLLTGGGYTF.

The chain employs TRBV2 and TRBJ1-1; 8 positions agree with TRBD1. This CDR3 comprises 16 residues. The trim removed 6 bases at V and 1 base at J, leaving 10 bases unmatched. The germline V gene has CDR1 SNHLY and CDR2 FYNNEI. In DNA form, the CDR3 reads TGTGCCAGCAGGGAGGACAGGGAGGGAAGGAACACTGAAGCTTTCTTT. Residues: CASREDREGRNTEAFF.

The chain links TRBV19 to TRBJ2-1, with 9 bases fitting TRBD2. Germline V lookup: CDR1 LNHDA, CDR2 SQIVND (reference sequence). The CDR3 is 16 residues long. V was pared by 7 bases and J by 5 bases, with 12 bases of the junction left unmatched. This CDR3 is CASNGLAGKHNNEQFF. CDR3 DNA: TGTGCCAGTAATGGGCTAGCGGGAAAACATAACAATGAGCAGTTCTTC.

CDR3 nucleotides: TGTGCCAGCAGCTCACCCCTCTCGACTAGCGGGAGCTTAGGCGAGCAGTACTTC. It specifies CASSSPLSTSGSLGEQYF. The chain has TRBV11-3 and TRBJ2-7, with 12 bases fitting TRBD2. Germline V gene data show CDR1 as SGHNT and CDR2 as YENEEA. The CDR3 has 18 amino acids. Germline trimming cut 4 bases from V and 6 bases from J; bases unmatched to any gene: 16.

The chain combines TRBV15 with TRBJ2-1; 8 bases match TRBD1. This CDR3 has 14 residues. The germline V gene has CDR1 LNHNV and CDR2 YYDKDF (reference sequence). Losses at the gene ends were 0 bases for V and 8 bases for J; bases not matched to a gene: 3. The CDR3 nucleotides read TGTGCCACCAGCAGAGATCCGACAGGGGATGAGCAGTTCTTC. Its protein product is CATSRDPTGDEQFF. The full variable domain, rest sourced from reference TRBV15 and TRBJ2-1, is DAMVIQNPRYQVTQFGKPVTLSCSQTLNHNVMYWYQQKSSQAPKLLFHYYDKDFNNEADTPDNFQSRRPNTSFCFLDIRSPGLGDTAMYLCATSRDPTGDEQFFGPGTRLTVL.

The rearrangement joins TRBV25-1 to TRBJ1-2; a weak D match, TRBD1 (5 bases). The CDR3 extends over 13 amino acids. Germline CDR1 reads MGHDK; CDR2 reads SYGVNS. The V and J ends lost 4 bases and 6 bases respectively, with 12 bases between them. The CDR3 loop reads CASSVQGFNGYTF. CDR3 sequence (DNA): TGTGCCAGCAGTGTGCAGGGTTTCAATGGCTACACCTTC.

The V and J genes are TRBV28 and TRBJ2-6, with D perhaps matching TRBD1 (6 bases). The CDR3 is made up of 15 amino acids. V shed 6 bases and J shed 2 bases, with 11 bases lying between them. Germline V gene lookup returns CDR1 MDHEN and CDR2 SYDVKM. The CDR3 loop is CASSSEGAGANVLTF. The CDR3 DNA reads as TGTGCCAGCAGCTCTGAGGGGGCTGGGGCCAACGTCCTGACTTTC.

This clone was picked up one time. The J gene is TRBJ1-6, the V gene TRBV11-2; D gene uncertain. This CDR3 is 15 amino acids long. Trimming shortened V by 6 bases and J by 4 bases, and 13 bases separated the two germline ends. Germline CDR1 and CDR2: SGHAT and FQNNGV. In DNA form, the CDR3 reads TGTGCCAGCAGAGAACGCCGGGATTATAATTCACCCCTCCACTTT. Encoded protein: CASRERRDYNSPLHF.

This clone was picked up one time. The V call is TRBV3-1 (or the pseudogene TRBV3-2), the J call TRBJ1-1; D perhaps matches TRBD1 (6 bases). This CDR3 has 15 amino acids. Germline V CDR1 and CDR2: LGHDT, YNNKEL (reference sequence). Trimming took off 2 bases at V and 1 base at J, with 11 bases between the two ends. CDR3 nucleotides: TGTGCCAGCAGCCAAACGACACAGGGGAACACTGAAGCTTTCTTT. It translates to CASSQTTQGNTEAFF.

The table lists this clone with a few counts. CDR3 amino acids: CASRNRERSGNSYEQYF. The CDR3 DNA reads as TGTGCCAGCAGGAACAGGGAACGCTCTGGTAACTCCTACGAGCAGTACTTC. The V gene is TRBV21-1, the J gene TRBJ2-7; TRBD1, as called in the table, went unchecked against the DNA. TRBV21-1 is reported as a pseudogene. This CDR3 contains 17 residues.

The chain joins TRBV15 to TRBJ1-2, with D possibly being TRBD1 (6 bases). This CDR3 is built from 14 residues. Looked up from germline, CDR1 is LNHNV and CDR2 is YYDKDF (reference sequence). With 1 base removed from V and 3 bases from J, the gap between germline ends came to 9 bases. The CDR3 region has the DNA TGTGCCACCAGCAGAGCCGGACAGCACTATGGCTACACCTTC. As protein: CATSRAGQHYGYTF.

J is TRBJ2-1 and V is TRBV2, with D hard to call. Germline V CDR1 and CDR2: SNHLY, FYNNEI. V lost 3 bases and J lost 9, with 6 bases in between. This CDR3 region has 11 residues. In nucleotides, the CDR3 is TGTGCCAGCAGTGAGGAGTCTGAGCAGTTCTTC. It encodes CASSEESEQFF.

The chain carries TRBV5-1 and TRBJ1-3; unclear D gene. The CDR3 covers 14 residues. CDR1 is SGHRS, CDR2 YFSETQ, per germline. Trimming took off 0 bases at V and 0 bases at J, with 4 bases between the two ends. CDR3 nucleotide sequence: TGCGCCAGCAGCTTGGACAGCTCTGGAAACACCATATATTTT. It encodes CASSLDSSGNTIYF.